This is a list of T cell receptor beta chains from one sample in a study of blood T cell repertoires in COVID-19. The repertoire was sequenced with immunoSEQ multiplex PCR; TCRdb's copy has only in-frame clones and lacks some. The table lists under 150,000 clones, about 83% of them singletons. Sequencing input: peripheral blood. These receptors all stem from a woman between 35 and 50 years old with acute or convalescent COVID-19. The CDR3 runs from the conserved cysteine through the conserved F or W. Each record gives: D gene, CDR3 length, J gene, V gene, clone size, CDR3 protein, CDR3 DNA. D genes are given only for firm matches. Size is omitted from some rows. Given values are once, few, many or a class for expanded clones.

>TRBD1|17|TRBJ1-1|TRBV9|-
CASSVDQDRGRRTEAFF
TGTGCCAGCAGCGTTGACCAGGACAGGGGACGGAGAACTGAAGCTTTCTTT
>TRBD2|14|TRBJ2-7|TRBV7-8|-
CASSFQLAGVEQYF
TGTGCCAGCAGCTTCCAACTAGCGGGAGTCGAGCAGTACTTC
>-|11|TRBJ2-5|TRBV11-1|-
CASGSGETQYF
TGTGCCAGCGGGTCGGGGGAGACCCAGTACTTC
>-|13|TRBJ1-5|TRBV7-8|-
CASSVREDLPTHF
TGTGCCAGCAGCGTTAGGGAGGACCTACCCACGCATTTT
>TRBD1|15|TRBJ1-5|TRBV4-1|-
CASSRDSFSNQPQHF
TGCGCCAGCAGTCGGGACAGCTTCTCCAATCAGCCCCAGCATTTT
>TRBD2|16|TRBJ2-1|TRBV5-1|-
CASSTGLAGGSNEQFF
TGCGCCAGCAGCACGGGACTAGCGGGAGGATCGAATGAGCAGTTCTTC
>-|14|TRBJ2-1|TRBV20-1|-
CSASPESAYNEQFF
TGCAGTGCTAGTCCGGAGTCAGCCTACAATGAGCAGTTCTTC
>TRBD2|16|TRBJ2-5|TRBV5-5|-
CASSLAPTSGGETQYF
TGTGCCAGCAGCTTGGCCCCGACTAGCGGGGGGGAGACCCAGTACTTC
>-|12|TRBJ1-1|TRBV7-6|-
CASSPLTTEAFF
TGTGCCAGCAGCCCACTGACAACTGAAGCTTTCTTT
>TRBD1|14|TRBJ1-5|TRBV3-1/TRBV3-2|-
CASSGRDSNQPQHF
TGTGCCAGCAGCGGCCGGGACAGTAATCAGCCCCAGCATTTT
>-|15|TRBJ2-5|TRBV6-2/TRBV6-3|-
CASIPDTWYQEAQYF
TGTGCCAGCATCCCGGACACTTGGTACCAAGAGGCCCAGTACTTC
>-|16|TRBJ2-2|TRBV13|-
CASSRGTATGTGELFF
TGTGCCAGCAGCAGAGGGACTGCCACGGGGACCGGGGAGCTGTTTTTT
>TRBD2|14|TRBJ2-7|TRBV28|-
CASSLPERGYEQYF
TGTGCCAGCAGTTTACCAGAGCGGGGCTACGAGCAGTACTTC
>-|14|TRBJ1-6|TRBV30|few
CAWIGTPGHSPLHF
TGTGCCTGGATCGGGACACCGGGACATTCACCCCTCCACTTT
>TRBD2|14|TRBJ2-1|TRBV19|-
CASSLLADYNEQFF
TGTGCCAGTAGTCTACTAGCGGACTACAATGAGCAGTTCTTC
>TRBD2|15|TRBJ2-3|TRBV2|few
CASSEEAGGADTQYF
TGTGCCAGCAGTGAAGAGGCTGGGGGGGCAGATACGCAGTATTTT
>TRBD1|16|TRBJ2-7|TRBV19|few
CASSIPPGTGPYEQYF
TGTGCCAGTAGTATCCCTCCCGGGACAGGGCCCTACGAGCAGTACTTC
>-|16|TRBJ1-3|TRBV20-1|-
CSASEQARISGNTIYF
TGCAGTGCTAGTGAACAGGCTCGAATCTCTGGAAACACCATATATTTT
>-|15|TRBJ2-7|TRBV2|-
CASSPGAGTIYEQYF
TGTGCCAGCAGCCCAGGGGCAGGGACTATCTACGAGCAGTACTTC
>TRBD1|13|TRBJ1-1|TRBV19|few
CASSIPPGTGPFF
TGTGCCAGTAGTATTCCCCCCGGGACAGGTCCTTTCTTT
>TRBD1|14|TRBJ1-5|TRBV3-1/TRBV3-2|-
CASSQGTGPVPQHF
TGTGCCAGCAGCCAAGGGACAGGGCCGGTACCCCAGCATTTT
>TRBD1|16|TRBJ1-2|TRBV9|-
CASSVSVRDRGHGYTF
TGTGCCAGCAGCGTGTCCGTCCGGGACAGGGGGCACGGCTACACCTTC
>TRBD1|16|TRBJ1-5|TRBV28|-
CASSPLAGGSGQPQHF
TGTGCCAGCAGTCCACTGGCAGGGGGCAGTGGTCAGCCCCAGCATTTT
>TRBD1|15|TRBJ1-6|TRBV5-1|-
CASSAQGSDNSPLHF
TGCGCCAGCAGCGCACAGGGGTCTGATAATTCACCCCTCCACTTT
>TRBD2|13|TRBJ2-1|TRBV19|-
CASSTGTINEQFF
TGTGCCAGTAGTACCGGGACTATCAATGAGCAGTTCTTC
>TRBD1|16|TRBJ2-7|TRBV7-9|once
CASSPTGTGGECEQYF
TGTGCCAGCAGTCCAACCGGGACAGGGGGCGAGTGCGAGCAGTACTTC
>-|15|TRBJ2-7|TRBV19|once
CASSQRVPGGYEQYF
TGTGCCAGTAGTCAACGGGTCCCCGGGGGATACGAGCAGTACTTC
>TRBD1|15|TRBJ2-7|TRBV7-2|-
CASSFDRGPAYEQYF
TGTGCCAGCAGCTTCGACAGGGGGCCGGCCTACGAGCAGTACTTC
>-|15|TRBJ1-1|TRBV2|-
CASSEADRANTEAFF
TGTGCCAGCAGTGAGGCGGACAGAGCAAACACTGAAGCTTTCTTT
>-|15|TRBJ1-4|TRBV9|-
CASSLGQTTNEKLFF
TGTGCCAGCAGCCTCGGACAGACAACTAATGAAAAACTGTTTTTT
>TRBD1|15|TRBJ1-2|TRBV7-6|-
CASSLNTGGSKGYTF
TGTGCCAGCAGCCTAAACACAGGGGGCAGTAAGGGCTACACCTTC
>TRBD1|16|TRBJ2-1|TRBV7-2|-
CASSLGGTGGRNEQFF
TGTGCCAGCAGCTTAGGCGGAACAGGGGGCCGCAATGAGCAGTTCTTC
>-|14|TRBJ1-1|TRBV3-1/TRBV3-2|-
CASSQAQENTEAFF
TGTGCCAGCAGCCAGGCACAGGAGAACACTGAAGCTTTCTTT
>-|14|TRBJ1-4|TRBV7-9|-
CASSFDITNEKLFF
TGTGCCAGCAGCTTCGACATAACTAATGAAAAACTGTTTTTT
>TRBD1|13|TRBJ1-1|TRBV13|-
CASSLDRVTEAFF
TGTGCCAGCAGCTTGGACAGGGTAACTGAAGCTTTCTTT
>TRBD2|14|TRBJ2-5|TRBV7-2|-
CASSQAGVIETQYF
TGTGCCAGCAGCCAGGCGGGAGTGATAGAGACCCAGTACTTC
>-|13|TRBJ1-4|TRBV27|-
CASSLWPNEKLFF
TGTGCCAGCAGTTTGTGGCCGAATGAAAAACTGTTTTTT
>TRBD1|15|TRBJ2-3|TRBV5-4|-
CASSLRDRVSDTQYF
TGTGCCAGCAGCTTGAGGGACAGGGTGTCAGATACGCAGTATTTT
>TRBD1|15|TRBJ1-6|TRBV11-2|-
CASSAGQARNSPLHF
TGTGCCAGCAGCGCAGGACAGGCGAGAAATTCACCCCTCCACTTT
>-|14|TRBJ1-2|TRBV5-6|-
CASSPFWTPYGYTF
TGTGCCAGCAGCCCGTTCTGGACACCCTATGGCTACACCTTC
>TRBD1|15|TRBJ1-5|TRBV10-3|-
CAISESGQGHQPQHF
TGTGCCATCAGTGAGTCGGGACAGGGCCATCAGCCCCAGCATTTT
>TRBD1|10|TRBJ1-6|TRBV20-1|-
CSATRDSDHF
TGCAGTGCTACCCGGGACAGCGACCACTTT
>-|14|TRBJ1-1|TRBV7-3|-
CASSPGNQNTEAFF
TGTGCCAGCAGCCCAGGTAATCAGAACACTGAAGCTTTCTTT
>-|15|TRBJ1-3|TRBV30|-
CAWRSGPVSGNTIYF
TGTGCCTGGAGGAGCGGACCGGTCTCTGGAAACACCATATATTTT
>TRBD1|15|TRBJ1-2|TRBV30|-
CAWSARRDSVYGYTF
TGTGCCTGGAGTGCCCGAAGGGACAGCGTTTATGGCTACACCTTC
>-|19|TRBJ1-4|TRBV19|-
CASSIGGWGLKATNEKLFF
TGTGCCAGTAGTATAGGAGGGTGGGGATTAAAGGCAACTAATGAAAAACTGTTTTTT
>-|13|TRBJ1-1|TRBV12-3/TRBV12-4|once
CASSLQQNTEAFF
TGTGCCAGCAGCCTACAGCAGAACACTGAAGCTTTCTTT
>-|15|TRBJ2-3|TRBV5-1|-
CASSPWQGTTDTQYF
TGCGCCAGCAGCCCCTGGCAGGGCACAACAGATACGCAGTATTTT
>TRBD1|14|TRBJ2-7|TRBV24-1|-
CATSEQGDVYEQYF
TGTGCCACCAGTGAGCAGGGGGATGTGTACGAGCAGTACTTC
>TRBD2|13|TRBJ2-7|TRBV7-6|-
CASSFSGPGEQYF
TGTGCCAGCAGCTTTAGCGGGCCGGGGGAGCAGTACTTC